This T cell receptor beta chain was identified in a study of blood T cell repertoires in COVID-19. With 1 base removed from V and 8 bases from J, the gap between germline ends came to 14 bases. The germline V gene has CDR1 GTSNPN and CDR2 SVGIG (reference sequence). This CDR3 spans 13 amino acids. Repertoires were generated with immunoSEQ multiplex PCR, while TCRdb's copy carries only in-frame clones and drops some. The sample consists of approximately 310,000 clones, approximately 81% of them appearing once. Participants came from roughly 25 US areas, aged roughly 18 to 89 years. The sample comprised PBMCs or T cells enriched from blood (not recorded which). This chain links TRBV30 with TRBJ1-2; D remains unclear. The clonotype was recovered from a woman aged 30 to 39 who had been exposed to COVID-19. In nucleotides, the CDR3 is TGTGCCTGGAGTGCACAAGCAACGAGGGGCTACACCTTC. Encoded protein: CAWSAQATRGYTF.